This T cell receptor (beta chain) was identified during a study of a mutant IDH1 vaccine in newly diagnosed glioma (dated by TCRdb to the early 2020s). Study-level background: Across visits V03 through V10, patients got a total of eight vaccinations, given in weeks 1, 3, 5, 7, 11, 15, 19 and 23. Vaccination started 4-6 weeks after radiotherapy alone, or was given together with temozolomide cycles in the groups whose treatment included chemotherapy. Of the roughly 33 treated patients, approximately 62% were male and about 40% were female, and the mean age was 40.4 years. Before enrollment, most patients had been given radiochemotherapy with temozolomide as standard therapy, while the rest had received either radiotherapy alone or temozolomide alone. Peripheral blood was collected at six visits: V03 (baseline), V05, V07, V10, V12 and V13. For exploratory analyses, under 30 treated patients had longitudinal TCRB deep sequencing done wherever samples were available. Findings and caveats that apply to the study as a whole: PBMC samples for TCRB deep sequencing were selected based on availability. The authors stated that sample limitations prevented analyses of patient blood samples from being reproduced. Across multiple MHC alleles, vaccine-induced immune responses were seen in around 93% of patients. No apparent relationship was observed between pseudoprogression and alterations in the top peripheral T cell clonotypes detected by TCRB sequencing.

The library was built by means of the immunoSEQ multiplex PCR assay. Following the manufacturer's protocol, the hsTCRB Kit was used to amplify rearranged TCR beta chain sequences. An Illumina MiSeq was used to sequence the TCRB libraries. As for the authors' bioinformatics: The proprietary platform of the kit vendor was used for demultiplexing, trimming and gene mapping. In its TCRdb copy, this immuneACCESS table keeps in-frame sequences only and misses some clones. Where compared with another copy, unresolved V genes explain less than half of these, and the others have no known cause. The V and J calls and the clone size are those of that table, but D and trimming were determined from the DNA. This sample is represented by roughly 40,000 clones; approximately 90% of them were singletons. 2% to 3% of the sample goes to the ten largest clones. Details on this clone: This clone's antigen is unknown. No qualities accompany the bases; no much larger clone lies one base away.

Read against the paper, the sample's time point label means: week 5, during vaccination. Every vaccine dose consisted of 300 ug of a 20-mer mutant IDH1 peptide in Montanide, administered subcutaneously together with topical imiquimod. Newly diagnosed WHO grade 3 or 4 IDH1-mutant astrocytomas showing loss of nuclear ATRX were present in the donors. The samples were drawn from NOA16, a multicentre, single-arm, open-label phase I trial in Germany that tested a mutant IDH1 peptide vaccine in humans for the first time. Genomic DNA for TCRB sequencing was isolated from EDTA blood with the DNeasy Blood and Tissue Kit. V ends up 6 bases short and J 0 bases short, with an unmatched junction base count of 0. There are 15 amino acids in the CDR3, from cysteine to phenylalanine inclusive. Just CDR3 DNA is preserved here, 45 bases in frame from base 1. The CDR1 and CDR2 encoded by the germline V gene (reference sequence) are LNHDA and SQIVND.

The sequencing here drew on PBMCs, taken from a glioma patient whose treatment included an IDH1 peptide vaccine. In this chain, TRBV19 is recombined with TRBJ2-1; 12 junctional bases match TRBD2. This clonotype was obtained from a man aged 50 or older with glioma. CDR3 protein: CASRTSGSSYNEQFF. Read as DNA, the sequence is TGTGCCAGTAGGACTAGCGGGAGCTCCTACAATGAGCAGTTCTTC.